The rows below give T cell receptor beta chains drawn from one sample of a study of T-cell memory formation after mild COVID-19. From the 5' RACE reads, TCRdb called clonotypes with MiXCR, one entry per CDR3 protein. The sample holds about 440,000 distinct CDR3 sequences, 20% seen once. The sequencing sample was made of PBMCs or a T cell subset sorted from them (not recorded which). The source is an adult woman who had mild COVID-19 (a few samples of this study predate the infection). Cell type and time point are not known. Each CDR3 is given with its conserved first and last residue. A D gene is named only where the DNA matches it firmly. Clone size is given for some rows only: seen once, a few or many times, or a class if the clone is expanded.

size	D	V	J	DNA	CDR3
.	.	TRBV14	TRBJ2-3	TGTGCCAGCAGCCCACCCCCCCCGCTGGCTTCGAGAAACACAGATACGCAGTATTTT	CASSPPPPLASRNTDTQYF
.	.	TRBV9	TRBJ2-1	TGTGCCAGCAGCGTAGGAGACCCGGGCTCCTACAATGAGCAGTTCTTC	CASSVGDPGSYNEQFF
.	TRBD1	TRBV18	TRBJ2-7	TGTGCCAGCTCACCAGTTATCAAACAGGGGGTTCACTACGAGCAGTACTTC	CASSPVIKQGVHYEQYF
.	TRBD2	TRBV12-3/TRBV12-4	TRBJ2-1	TGTGCCAGCACCGCTAGCGGGCTTTACAATGAGCAGTTCTTC	CASTASGLYNEQFF
few	TRBD2	TRBV14	TRBJ2-3	TGTGCCAGCAATCTAGCGGGAGTCTCAGATACGCAGTATTTT	CASNLAGVSDTQYF
.	TRBD2	TRBV5-4	TRBJ2-1	TGTGCCAGCAGCTTCACCGGGGGGGCCCCGAATGAGCAGTTCTTC	CASSFTGGAPNEQFF
.	.	TRBV2	TRBJ1-5	TGTGCCAGCAGTCTTACAGGGCCCCAGCCCCAGCATTTT	CASSLTGPQPQHF
few	TRBD2	TRBV12-3/TRBV12-4	TRBJ2-3	TGTGCCAGCAGTAAACTAGCGGTGAGCACAGATACGCAGTATTTT	CASSKLAVSTDTQYF
.	.	TRBV30	TRBJ2-2	TGTGCCTGGGGGGGTACGGACACCGGGGAGCTGTTTTTT	CAWGGTDTGELFF
few	.	TRBV5-1	TRBJ2-2	TGCGCCAGCAGCTTGGAGGCAGGGGCGAACACCGGGGAGCTGTTTTTT	CASSLEAGANTGELFF
.	TRBD1	TRBV11-3	TRBJ1-1	TGTGCCAGCAGCCAGGGACAGGCAGAAGCTTTCTTT	CASSQGQAEAFF
.	.	TRBV12-5	TRBJ2-1	TGTGCTAGTGGTTTGGTACTAGTCGACGAGCAGTTCTTC	CASGLVLVDEQFF
many	.	TRBV12-3/TRBV12-4	TRBJ1-1	TGTGCCAGCAGCCCGGGGGGGACTCGTGCCACTGAAGCTTTCTTT	CASSPGGTRATEAFF
.	TRBD2	TRBV5-4	TRBJ2-1	TGTGCCAGCAGCTTAGCGGGGGGCGTTCCTTCCTACAATGAGCAGTTCTTC	CASSLAGGVPSYNEQFF
.	.	TRBV24-1	TRBJ2-5	TGTGCCACCAGTAGGGGGAAACCGGAGACCCAGTACTTC	CATSRGKPETQYF
.	.	TRBV18	TRBJ1-2	TGTGCCAGCTCACCGCAAACCGACTATGGCTACACCTTC	CASSPQTDYGYTF
.	TRBD1	TRBV6-1	TRBJ2-7	TGTGCCAGCAGTGAGGGACAGGGGGCTTCCTACGAGCAGTACTTC	CASSEGQGASYEQYF
.	TRBD2	TRBV4-2	TRBJ2-1	TGTGCCAGCAGTTTCATAGGTGGTGGCGGGAGGGCCGGAAATGAGCAGTTCTTC	CASSFIGGGGRAGNEQFF
few	.	TRBV27	TRBJ1-2	TGTGCCAGCAGCCGAGCCAAGGGAGAAACCTATGGCTACACCTTC	CASSRAKGETYGYTF
.	.	TRBV18	TRBJ2-6	TGTGCCAGCTCACCGGGGTCTGGGGTCTCTGGGGCCAACGTCCTGACTTTC	CASSPGSGVSGANVLTF
few	.	TRBV29-1	TRBJ1-1	TGCAGCGTTGGGGGACAAAGTAAAGGGAGCACTGAAGCTTTCTTT	CSVGGQSKGSTEAFF
.	.	TRBV7-8	TRBJ1-1	TGTGCCAGCAGCCAGTCCGGGACAGAAGCTTTCTTT	CASSQSGTEAFF
few	.	TRBV6-1	TRBJ1-2	TGTGCCAGCAGTGAAAATTGGGGGTATGGCTACACCTTC	CASSENWGYGYTF
once	.	TRBV5-1	TRBJ2-3	TGCGCCAGCAGCTTTGGCCTCGGACACGATATGGATACGCAGTATTTT	CASSFGLGHDMDTQYF
.	.	TRBV27	TRBJ2-7	TGTGCCAGCAGTTTCTTGGGCAGCCGAGAGCAGTACTTC	CASSFLGSREQYF
.	TRBD1	TRBV9	TRBJ1-5	TGTGCCAGCAGCGCTACCGGACAGGTGGGGGATCAGCCCCAGCATTTT	CASSATGQVGDQPQHF
many	.	TRBV12-3/TRBV12-4	TRBJ1-6	TGTGCCAGCAGTTTAAATTCACCCCTCCACTTT	CASSLNSPLHF
many	.	TRBV6-5	TRBJ1-4	TGTGCCAGCAGCAAGACGGGGGGCCGAACTAATGAAAAACTGTTTTTT	CASSKTGGRTNEKLFF
few	.	TRBV20-1	TRBJ1-1	TGCAGTGCTAGAGATATAACAGGGAACACTGAAGCTTTCTTT	CSARDITGNTEAFF
many	.	TRBV7-6	TRBJ2-3	TGTGCCAGCAGCTTAGCTTTGGATACGCAGTATTTT	CASSLALDTQYF
few	TRBD2	TRBV6-5	TRBJ2-1	TGTGCCAGCAGCCCGAGCGGGAGGCCCCAGGAGGAGCAGTTCTTC	CASSPSGRPQEEQFF
.	.	TRBV7-2	TRBJ1-1	TGTGCCAGCAGCTTAGCGCTTCGGTCCCCAAGGAGGGGAGGTACTGAAGCTTTCTTT	CASSLALRSPRRGGTEAFF
few	.	TRBV5-1	TRBJ1-1	TGCGCCAGCAGCTTTGTGAGGCAGGCGAGGGGTGAAGCTTTCTTT	CASSFVRQARGEAFF
.	TRBD1	TRBV6-5	TRBJ1-2	TGTGCCAGCAGTTACACGGGGACAGGACTCTATGGCTACACCTTC	CASSYTGTGLYGYTF
.	TRBD1	TRBV4-3	TRBJ2-2	TGCGCCAGCAGCCAAGAGAATCGAGGACAGGCGAACACCGGGGAGCTGTTTTTT	CASSQENRGQANTGELFF
few	.	TRBV12-3/TRBV12-4	TRBJ1-5	TGTGCCAGCAGTTTGACAGAGGGTGGCAATCAGCCCCAGCATTTT	CASSLTEGGNQPQHF
few	.	TRBV6-2/TRBV6-3	TRBJ2-1	TGTGCCAGCAGCCCCTCCACTATTAACAATGAGCAGTTCTTC	CASSPSTINNEQFF
.	TRBD1	TRBV20-1	TRBJ1-6	TGCAGTGCAGGGGACAGCGGATATAATTCACCCCTCCACTTT	CSAGDSGYNSPLHF
few	TRBD1	TRBV12-5	TRBJ2-3	TGTGCTAGTGGTGTGGGACAGGGGGGAACAGATACGCAGTATTTT	CASGVGQGGTDTQYF
.	.	TRBV28	TRBJ1-1	TGTGCCAGCAGTTTCGGAAGTATCGAAGCTTTCTTT	CASSFGSIEAFF
.	TRBD1	TRBV28	TRBJ1-1	TGTGCCAGCAGTTTGGACAGGGGATCCCTGAACACTGAAGCTTTCTTT	CASSLDRGSLNTEAFF
few	.	TRBV19	TRBJ1-2	TGTGCCAGTCGATCCTGGACGGATAACTATGGCTACACCTTC	CASRSWTDNYGYTF
many	TRBD2	TRBV5-1	TRBJ2-1	TGTGCCAGCAGCCCGGGGACTAGCGGGAGCAATGAGCAGTTCTTC	CASSPGTSGSNEQFF
.	TRBD1	TRBV29-1	TRBJ2-1	TGCCTTATTACAGGGGGCACCTACAATGAGCAGTTCTTC	CLITGGTYNEQFF
.	.	TRBV3-1	TRBJ2-5	TGTGCCAGCGGAATGGGGCAGCTGCAAGAGACCCAGTACTTC	CASGMGQLQETQYF
.	TRBD1	TRBV24-1	TRBJ2-5	TGTGCCACCAGGGACTCCGGACAGGGAGAGACCCAGTACTTC	CATRDSGQGETQYF
many	TRBD2	TRBV12-3/TRBV12-4	TRBJ2-1	TGTGCCAGCAGTTTAATAGCGGGGGGAGATGAGCAGTTCTTC	CASSLIAGGDEQFF
.	.	TRBV19	TRBJ1-1	TGTGCCAGTACCGACCCCCGTAGGGGTGAAGCTTTCTTT	CASTDPRRGEAFF
.	.	TRBV24-1	TRBJ1-1	TGTGCCACCAGCCAGGGTACTGAAGCTTTCTTT	CATSQGTEAFF
few	.	TRBV6-2/TRBV6-3	TRBJ2-6	TGTGCCAGCAGTTACAGAGTCTCTGGGGCCAACGTCCTGACTTTC	CASSYRVSGANVLTF
.	TRBD2	TRBV5-1	TRBJ2-7	TGCGCCAGCAGCTCATCTTTGCCGGGGGGCTCCTACGAGCAGTACTTC	CASSSSLPGGSYEQYF
.	TRBD1	TRBV6-6	TRBJ2-1	TGTGCCAGCAGTTACTCGATAGGGGACAGGTACAATGAGCAGTTCTTC	CASSYSIGDRYNEQFF